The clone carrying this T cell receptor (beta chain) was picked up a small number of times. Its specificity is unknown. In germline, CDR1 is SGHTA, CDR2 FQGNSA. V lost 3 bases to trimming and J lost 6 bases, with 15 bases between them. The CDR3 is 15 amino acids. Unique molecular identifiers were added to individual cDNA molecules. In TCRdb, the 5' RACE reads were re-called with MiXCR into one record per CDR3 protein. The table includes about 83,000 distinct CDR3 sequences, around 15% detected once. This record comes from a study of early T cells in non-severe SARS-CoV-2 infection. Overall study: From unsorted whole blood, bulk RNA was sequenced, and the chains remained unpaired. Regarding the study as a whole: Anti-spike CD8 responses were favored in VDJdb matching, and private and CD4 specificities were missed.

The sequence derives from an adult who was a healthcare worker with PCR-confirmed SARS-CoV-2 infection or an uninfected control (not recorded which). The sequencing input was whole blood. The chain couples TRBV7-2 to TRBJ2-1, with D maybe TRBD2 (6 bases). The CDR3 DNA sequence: TGTGCCAGCAGCTTTCCGGGACTTCGGGGCAATGAGCAGTTCTTC. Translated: CASSFPGLRGNEQFF.